These 11 T cell receptor beta chains share one sample of origin, sequenced in a study of cytomegalovirus exposure and HLA in healthy donors. It was with 60 Vbeta and 13 Jbeta primers that the PCR ran. Libraries were prepared by immunoSEQ multiplex PCR; TCRdb keeps only in-frame clonotypes and omits some of them. This sample has 250,000 or so clones, with 70% to 90% found just once. Sequencing used PBMCs. The receptors shown here come from a human donor in good health.

The genes are TRBV5-4 and TRBJ2-2; D is possibly TRBD1 (6 bases). The CDR3 consists of 13 residues. Deletions cut 7 bases from V and 3 bases from J, with 10 bases between. The V gene's germline CDR1 is SGHNT and CDR2 YYREEE (reference sequence). CDR3: CASPGQHTGELFF. CDR3 in DNA: TGTGCCAGCCCGGGACAACACACCGGGGAGCTGTTTTTT.

V gene TRBV27 combines with J gene TRBJ2-7, with D possibly matching TRBD2 (6 bases). The germline V gene has CDR1 MNHEY and CDR2 SMNVEV (reference sequence). This CDR3 region has 15 residues. V was pared by 1 base and J by 3 bases, with 13 bases between. The CDR3: CASSLWRETNYEQYF. As DNA, the CDR3 is TGTGCCAGCAGTTTATGGCGGGAAACCAACTACGAGCAGTACTTC.

The chain combines TRBV9 with TRBJ2-1; D remains unclear. V gave up 0 bases and J gave up 0 bases, with 7 bases separating them. The CDR3 has 15 amino acids. Per germline, CDR1 SGDLS and CDR2 YYNGEE. The CDR3 is CASSVAVSSYNEQFF. CDR3 in DNA: TGTGCCAGCAGCGTAGCCGTGAGCTCCTACAATGAGCAGTTCTTC.

The chain uses TRBV28 and TRBJ1-5, with 7 bases aligning to TRBD1. The germline CDR1 and CDR2 sequences are MDHEN and SYDVKM. The junction had 11 bases not matched to a gene; V was cut back by 11 bases and J by 7 bases. The CDR3 has 13 amino acids. CDR3 coding DNA: TGTGCCGCCCTCGCAGGGGGAGAACAGCCCCAGCATTTT. This encodes CAALAGGEQPQHF.

The genes are TRBV29-1 and TRBJ2-7; 7 nucleotides align to TRBD1. V shed 7 bases, J shed 3 bases, and the junction held 9 bases outside the gene matches. The CDR3 spans 13 residues. Germline CDR1 is SQVTM and CDR2 is ANQGSEA. The CDR3 reads CSARTGGNYEQYF. The DNA for the CDR3 is TGCAGCGCTCGGACAGGTGGAAACTACGAGCAGTACTTC.

This chain joins TRBV28 and TRBJ2-1; TRBD1 matches 7 bases. The germline V gene has CDR1 MDHEN and CDR2 SYDVKM. The CDR3 spans 15 residues. The J segment lost 6 bases and the V segment lost 2 bases, leaving 7 bases of the junction unmatched. The CDR3 sequence is CASSLRQGFGNEQFF. The DNA of the CDR3 is TGTGCCAGCAGTTTAAGACAGGGCTTTGGCAATGAGCAGTTCTTC.

The V gene is TRBV5-1, the J gene TRBJ2-7; TRBD2 agrees at 11 bases. Trimming removed 4 bases from V and 11 bases from J; junction bases left unmatched: 14. This CDR3 has 15 amino acids. Germline-derived CDR1 and CDR2 are SGHRS and YFSETQ. The CDR3 loop reads CASSPEISGRAREYF. For the CDR3, the DNA is TGCGCCAGCAGCCCGGAGATTAGCGGGAGGGCCCGGGAGTACTTC. Together with reference TRBV5-1 and TRBJ2-7, the CDR3 gives the full variable domain: KAGVTQTPRYLIKTRGQQVTLSCSPISGHRSVSWYQQTPGQGLQFLFEYFSETQRNKGNFPGRFSGRQFSNSRSEMNVSTLELGDSALYLCASSPEISGRAREYFGPGTRLTVT.

The V call is TRBV19, the J call TRBJ1-5, with 9 nucleotides matching TRBD1. This CDR3 has 14 residues. V shed 3 bases, J shed 5 bases, and the junction held 2 bases outside the gene matches. CDR1 LNHDA and CDR2 SQIVND come from the germline V gene (reference sequence). The CDR3 nucleotides read TGTGCCAGTAGTATGGGACAGGGATATCAGCCCCAGCATTTT. Translating gives CASSMGQGYQPQHF.

The V and J genes are TRBV7-9 and TRBJ1-2; D is possibly TRBD1 (5 bases). V shed 2 bases and J shed 0 bases, with 10 bases lying between them. The CDR3 is 15 residues long. CDR1 is SEHNR and CDR2 is FQNEAQ in the germline V gene (reference sequence). CDR3 DNA sequence: TGTGCCAGCAGCTTAATTTCAGGGACTAACTATGGCTACACCTTC. As protein: CASSLISGTNYGYTF.

The chain links TRBV5-1 to TRBJ1-1; D gene unclear. The V end lost 6 bases, the J end lost 5 bases, and 14 bases lay between the germline ends. Looked up from germline, CDR1 is SGHRS and CDR2 is YFSETQ. This CDR3 spans 13 amino acids. The CDR3 here is CASTDSIGTEAFF. CDR3 nucleotides: TGCGCCAGCACCGACTCCATTGGGACTGAAGCTTTCTTT. The full variable domain, its missing parts supplied by reference TRBV5-1 and TRBJ1-1, is KAGVTQTPRYLIKTRGQQVTLSCSPISGHRSVSWYQQTPGQGLQFLFEYFSETQRNKGNFPGRFSGRQFSNSRSEMNVSTLELGDSALYLCASTDSIGTEAFFGQGTRLTVV.

The chain is built from TRBV27 and TRBJ2-7, with TRBD2 matching over 8 bases. The ends lost 4 bases at V and 7 bases at J; junction bases unmatched: 15. The CDR3 loop spans 16 amino acids. Germline V lookup: CDR1 MNHEY, CDR2 SMNVEV (reference sequence). The CDR3 DNA sequence: TGTGCCAGCAGTTCCCTTGGGGCGGGAGGCATAGGAGAGCAGTACTTC. Protein product: CASSSLGAGGIGEQYF.